The entry that follows covers one TCR beta chain sequence. The sample comes from a study of blood T cell repertoires in COVID-19. Assay: immunoSEQ multiplex PCR; the TCRdb copy retains only in-frame clones and omits some. The data contain approximately 96,000 clones, approximately 90% of them singletons. The V end was cut by 3 bases, the J end by 3 bases, with 3 bases between. Per the germline V gene, CDR1 is SGHDT and CDR2 is YYEEEE. The CDR3 is made up of 11 amino acids. This chain links TRBV5-6 with TRBJ1-2; D is unclear. The sample consisted of peripheral blood. This TCR derives from a human donor with COVID-19, enrolled during active disease. The donor label of this sample is uncertain. The CDR3 region is CASSSYYGYTF. In DNA, the CDR3 is TGTGCCAGCAGCTCGTACTATGGCTACACCTTC.